Each of the 13 T cell receptor beta chains below was sequenced from the same sample in a study of cytomegalovirus exposure and HLA in healthy donors. Primers included in the PCR were 60 Vbeta and 13 Jbeta primers. Method: immunoSEQ multiplex PCR; TCRdb's copy keeps in-frame clones and lacks some. This table holds some 150,000 clones, 76% found once. The source material was PBMCs. The source is a female donor in good health and CMV-seropositive.

The chain links TRBV7-9 to TRBJ1-2; D is possibly TRBD1 (6 bases). V was cut by 3 bases and J by 7 bases, with 18 bases left in between. CDR3 size: 15 residues. Per germline, CDR1 SEHNR and CDR2 FQNEAQ (reference sequence). The CDR3 sequence is CASSFFPQTGLGYTF. CDR3 bases: TGTGCCAGCAGCTTTTTTCCCCAAACAGGGCTTGGCTACACCTTC.

V gene TRBV30 combines with J gene TRBJ1-1; perhaps TRBD1 as D (6 bases). The germline V gene encodes CDR1 GTSNPN and CDR2 SVGIG (reference sequence). The CDR3 sequence is 12 residues long. V lost 5 bases, J lost 1 base, and 8 bases lay in between. The CDR3 loop reads CAWGQRNTEAFF. The CDR3 coding sequence is TGTGCCTGGGGACAGCGGAACACTGAAGCTTTCTTT.

This clone was seen only a few times. The chain has TRBV5-5 and TRBJ2-7; a possible D gene is TRBD1 (6 bases). There are 11 residues in the CDR3. The V end was cut by 1 base, the J end by 10 bases, with 9 bases between. In germline, CDR1 is SGHKS, CDR2 YYEKEE (reference sequence). CDR3 in amino acids: CASSLLGHQYF. CDR3 DNA sequence: TGTGCCAGCAGCTTGTTGGGACATCAGTACTTC.

The chain links TRBV19 to TRBJ1-6; D is possibly TRBD1 (6 bases). CDR3 length: 13 amino acids. Germline V CDR1 and CDR2: LNHDA, SQIVND (reference sequence). Trimming pared 5 bases from V and 9 bases from J, leaving 11 bases between. The CDR3 loop is CASSALRGSPLHF. The CDR3 DNA reads TGTGCCAGTAGTGCACTCAGGGGTTCACCCCTCCACTTT.

In this sample, this clone turned up once. This chain joins TRBV6-5 and TRBJ1-6; D not resolved. Per the germline V gene, CDR1 is MNHEY and CDR2 is SVGAGI. The CDR3 spans 12 residues. Trimming shortened V by 5 bases and J by 6 bases, and 5 bases separated the two germline ends. CDR3 DNA sequence: TGTGCCAGCAGTCAACTTAATTCACCCCTCCACTTT. This translates into CASSQLNSPLHF.

The chain employs TRBV27 and TRBJ1-5; D gene uncertain. Germline V gene lookup returns CDR1 MNHEY and CDR2 SMNVEV (reference sequence). The CDR3 loop spans 16 amino acids. Trimming took off 5 bases at V and 0 bases at J, with 14 bases between the two ends. The CDR3 nucleotides read TGTGCCAGCAGTCCCCGGCGGATAGATAGCAATCAGCCCCAGCATTTT. It specifies CASSPRRIDSNQPQHF.

The V call is TRBV6-5, the J call TRBJ1-2; D is perhaps TRBD1 (5 bases). The CDR3 loop spans 14 amino acids. Trimming removed 0 bases at V and 5 bases at J, with 10 bases between. The germline V gene encodes CDR1 MNHEY and CDR2 SVGAGI. The DNA for the CDR3 is TGTGCCAGCAGTTACTCGGGGCAAGAGTATGGCTACACCTTC. Protein sequence: CASSYSGQEYGYTF.

A few counts support this clone. The CDR3 bases are TGTGCCAGCAGTGGGACAGGGGGCACTGAAGCTTTCTTT. Encoded protein: CASSGTGGTEAFF. The chain combines TRBV6-5 with TRBJ1-1; 11 bases line up with TRBD1. The germline gives CDR1 MNHEY, CDR2 SVGAGI. V lost 5 bases to trimming and J lost 4 bases; unmatched junction nucleotides: 0. The CDR3 covers 13 residues.

CDR3 protein: CASSLVLYGGAGTGNTIYF. CDR3 DNA sequence: TGTGCCAGCAGCTTAGTGTTATATGGGGGCGCTGGGACTGGAAACACCATATATTTT. J is TRBJ1-3 and V is TRBV11-2, with a tentative D call TRBD1 (6 bases). The ends were cut back, 1 base at V and 2 bases at J, with 21 bases in the middle. The CDR3 has 19 residues. The germline V gene encodes CDR1 SGHAT and CDR2 FQNNGV.

The table lists this clone with a count of one. The V gene is TRBV4-1, the J gene TRBJ2-1, with 10 bases fitting TRBD2. The CDR3 loop spans 18 amino acids. Looked up from germline, CDR1 is MGHRA and CDR2 is YSYEKL. Losses at the gene ends were 0 bases for V and 4 bases for J; bases not matched to a gene: 9. The CDR3 nucleotides read TGCGCCAGCAGCCAAGAACCTAGCGGGGGCCGAGAATACAATGAGCAGTTCTTC. Its translation: CASSQEPSGGREYNEQFF.

The chain is built from TRBV18 and TRBJ1-4, with 9 positions matching TRBD1. V trimming: 4 bases; J trimming: 7 bases; junction bases outside the gene matches: 7. The CDR3 extends over 15 amino acids. Germline-derived CDR1 and CDR2 are KGHSH and LQKENI. The chain's CDR3 is CASSQDRGRSEKLFF. The DNA of the CDR3 is TGTGCCAGCTCACAGGACAGGGGAAGAAGTGAAAAACTGTTTTTT.

The chain combines TRBV5-4 with TRBJ2-1, with 11 bases aligning to TRBD2. The CDR3 covers 18 residues. The ends lost 0 bases at V and 0 bases at J; junction bases unmatched: 5. Germline-derived CDR1 and CDR2 are SGHNT and YYREEE (reference sequence). CDR3: CASSLGLAGRRSYNEQFF. In nucleotides, the CDR3 is TGTGCCAGCAGCTTGGGACTAGCGGGGCGTCGCTCCTACAATGAGCAGTTCTTC.

The gene calls are TRBV7-9 and TRBJ1-3; no clear D. CDR1 and CDR2 (germline): SEHNR, FQNEAQ (reference sequence). The length of the CDR3 is 14 residues. V was trimmed by 1 base and J by 1 base, leaving 5 bases between them. The CDR3 DNA follows: TGTGCCAGCAGCTTAGAGAGTTCTGGAAACACCATATATTTT. This encodes CASSLESSGNTIYF. Combining the CDR3 with reference TRBV7-9 and TRBJ1-3 gives the whole variable domain DTGVSQNPRHKITKRGQNVTFRCDPISEHNRLYWYRQTLGQGPEFLTYFQNEAQLEKSRLLSDRFSAERPKGSFSTLEIQRTEQGDSAMYLCASSLESSGNTIYFGEGSWLTVV.